The 27 T cell receptor beta chains below all came from one sample that was sequenced in a study of vaccination and CD4 T cells after COVID-19. With the Oncomine TCR Beta short-read assay, DNA from cultured CD4+ T cells was sequenced. TCRdb used MiXCR to reprocess the PCR reads, holding one entry per CDR3 protein. The sample has roughly 15,000 distinct CDR3 sequences, roughly 29% seen once. Treatment in this sample: roughly 11-day PBMC culture with coronavirus spike peptide pools or control peptides (ViraFEST assay). These receptors' targets are unknown. Sequenced sample: cultured CD4+ T cells from blood. The receptors shown here come from a human donor with COVID-19.

This clonotype was observed a few times. The CDR3 DNA follows: TGCGCCAGCAGTGGGGCCCCGGGAGGCATTCAGTACTTC. Encoded protein: CASSGAPGGIQYF. J is TRBJ2-4 and V is TRBV10-1; 7 bases align to TRBD2. The V gene's germline CDR1 is WNHNN and CDR2 SYGVQD (reference sequence). With 4 bases clipped from V and 9 bases from J, the junction kept 6 bases outside the gene matches. This CDR3 region has 13 residues.

The chain couples TRBV2 to TRBJ1-6; 9 bases match TRBD1. Germline-derived CDR1 and CDR2 are SNHLY and FYNNEI. CDR3 length: 12 amino acids. Trimming cost V 10 bases and J 10 bases; bases outside gene matches: 5. CDR3 amino acids: CATGTGTSPLHF. The CDR3 nucleotides are TGTGCCACCGGGACAGGGACCTCACCCCTCCACTTT. The full variable domain, its missing parts supplied by reference TRBV2 and TRBJ1-6, is EPEVTQTPSHQVTQMGQEVILRCVPISNHLYFYWYRQILGQKVEFLVSFYNNEISEKSEIFDDQFSVERPDGSNFTLKIRSTKLEDSAMYFCATGTGTSPLHFGNGTRLTVT.

The rearrangement joins TRBV11-2 to TRBJ2-3, with D tentatively TRBD1 (5 bases). Per germline, CDR1 SGHAT and CDR2 FQNNGV. The V end was cut by 0 bases, the J end by 2 bases, with 9 bases between. The CDR3 is made up of 15 amino acids. CDR3 sequence reads: CASSLDGRATDTQYF. The CDR3 DNA reads as TGTGCCAGCAGCTTAGATGGCAGGGCCACAGATACGCAGTATTTT.

This chain connects TRBV25-1 to TRBJ2-5; tentative D call: TRBD1 (5 bases). This CDR3 spans 18 amino acids. V was trimmed by 8 bases and J by 9 bases, leaving 34 bases between them. Germline CDR1 reads MGHDK; CDR2 reads SYGVNS. This chain's CDR3 is CASGSPAGPQDPTQPQYF. The CDR3 DNA follows: TGTGCCAGCGGATCCCCAGCAGGGCCCCAGGACCCAACCCAACCCCAGTACTTC.

The rearrangement joins TRBV12-5 to TRBJ1-1; D is possibly TRBD1 (5 bases). Between the trimmed V and J ends, which lost 2 bases and 3 bases, there was a span of 10 bases. The CDR3 spans 14 residues. CDR1 is LGHNT, CDR2 FRNRAP, per germline. The CDR3 DNA sequence: TGTGCTAGTGGTTTGAGGGGCGGGGACACTGAAGCTTTCTTT. This sequence encodes CASGLRGGDTEAFF.

This clonotype appeared a few times. In nucleotides, the CDR3 is TGTGCCAGCAGTGAAGTCGGCTTCACAGATACGCAGTATTTT. As protein: CASSEVGFTDTQYF. The chain couples TRBV6-1 to TRBJ2-3; D is ambiguous. Germline V gives CDR1 MNHNS, CDR2 SASEGT. Trimming took off 1 base at V and 2 bases at J, with 7 bases between the two ends. The length of the CDR3 is 14 residues.

This chain joins TRBV2 and TRBJ2-7; 8 positions match TRBD1. The CDR3 loop spans 13 amino acids. The V gene end was trimmed by 5 bases and the J gene end by 5 bases; junction bases not matched to a gene: 5. CDR1 SNHLY and CDR2 FYNNEI come from the germline V gene. In DNA form, the CDR3 reads TGTGCCAGCAGTCCCCAGGGGGCCCACGAGCAGTACTTC. It yields the protein CASSPQGAHEQYF.

This clonotype showed up just a few times. The chain links TRBV5-1 to TRBJ2-4; D is unresolved. CDR1 is SGHRS and CDR2 is YFSETQ in the germline V gene. V was trimmed by 7 bases and J by 0 bases, leaving 8 bases between them. This CDR3 has 13 amino acids. The CDR3 DNA follows: TGCGCCAGCGGGGATTTAGCCAAAAACATTCAGTACTTC. It translates to CASGDLAKNIQYF. Together with reference TRBV5-1 and TRBJ2-4, the CDR3 gives the full variable domain: KAGVTQTPRYLIKTRGQQVTLSCSPISGHRSVSWYQQTPGQGLQFLFEYFSETQRNKGNFPGRFSGRQFSNSRSEMNVSTLELGDSALYLCASGDLAKNIQYFGAGTRLSVL.

Sample share makes this clonotype medium-sized. This chain connects TRBV20-1 to TRBJ2-4; D perhaps matches TRBD2 (7 bases). Germline CDR1 DFQATT, CDR2 SNEGSKA (reference sequence). Trimming left V 3 bases short and J 2 bases short, with 17 bases between. The CDR3 consists of 16 residues. The DNA of the CDR3 is TGCAGTGCTAGTGCGACTGGGGGGGCTTCCAAAAACATTCAGTACTTC. Protein: CSASATGGASKNIQYF.

The V and J genes are TRBV6-1 and TRBJ1-2; D not certain. V was pared by 6 bases and J by 1 base, with 9 bases between. There are 13 residues in the CDR3. Germline CDR1 MNHNS, CDR2 SASEGT. The CDR3 DNA is TGTGCCAGCAGGCGGGCCCTTAACTATGGCTACACCTTC. It codes for CASRRALNYGYTF.

V and J are TRBV6-4 and TRBJ2-6, with 10 bases that match TRBD1. The J segment lost 4 bases and the V segment lost 6 bases, leaving 12 bases of the junction unmatched. CDR1 MRHNA and CDR2 SNTAGT come from the germline V gene. The CDR3 has 18 residues. In DNA form, the CDR3 reads TGTGCCAGCAGAAATTCCGGGACAGGGGTTGGCGGGGCCAACGTCCTGACTTTC. The encoded protein is CASRNSGTGVGGANVLTF.

This chain connects TRBV6-2 or TRBV6-3 to TRBJ2-5; 7 bases map to TRBD2. The CDR3 covers 16 residues. The junction had 10 bases not matched to a gene; V was cut back by 1 base and J by 5 bases. Germline lookup yields CDR1 MNHEY and CDR2 SVGEGT. The CDR3 DNA follows: TGTGCCAGCAGTTACTGGGGGGGGGGATCCGGTGAGACCCAGTACTTC. Protein: CASSYWGGGSGETQYF.

This chain connects TRBV6-2 or TRBV6-3 to TRBJ1-2, with D uncertain. The germline V gene encodes CDR1 MNHEY and CDR2 SVGEGT. V was trimmed by 6 bases and J by 8 bases, leaving 10 bases between them. This CDR3 is built from 11 residues. As DNA, the CDR3 is TGTGCCAGCAGGTTAGATCGGGGCTACACCTTC. It yields the protein CASRLDRGYTF.

This clonotype came up a few times. The chain uses TRBV28 and TRBJ1-6, with D unresolved. The V end was cut by 8 bases, the J end by 2 bases, with 10 bases between. The CDR3 sequence is 14 residues long. Germline CDR1 and CDR2: MDHEN and SYDVKM. Here the CDR3 reads CASWSNTYNSPLHF. CDR3 sequence (DNA): TGTGCCAGCTGGTCGAACACCTATAATTCACCCCTCCACTTT.

This clonotype was picked up a small number of times. The chain combines TRBV19 with TRBJ1-1, with D unclear. With 6 bases removed from V and 3 bases from J, the gap between germline ends came to 11 bases. The CDR3 is made up of 13 amino acids. Looked up from germline, CDR1 is LNHDA and CDR2 is SQIVND (reference sequence). Here the CDR3 reads CASRANGDTEAFF. CDR3 in DNA: TGTGCCAGTAGGGCTAACGGGGACACTGAAGCTTTCTTT.

The chain uses TRBV11-2 and TRBJ2-3, with TRBD1 identical over 8 bases. Per germline, CDR1 SGHAT and CDR2 FQNNGV. This CDR3 spans 17 amino acids. With 5 bases clipped from V and 7 bases from J, the junction kept 17 bases outside the gene matches. The CDR3, as DNA: TGTGCCAGCAGCGTTACCCTGACAGGGGTCATCCCCTATACGCAGTATTTT. It translates to CASSVTLTGVIPYTQYF.

This clonotype was counted a few times. V and J are TRBV6-1 and TRBJ1-2, with D possibly TRBD1 on 5 matching bases. The CDR3 sequence is 15 residues long. The V and J ends lost 1 base and 2 bases respectively, with 11 bases between them. Germline V lookup: CDR1 MNHNS, CDR2 SASEGT. DNA of the CDR3: TGTGCCAGCAGTGAAGATGGGCAGGGCAACTATGGCTACACCTTC. Protein sequence: CASSEDGQGNYGYTF.

This chain connects TRBV5-1 to TRBJ2-1, with 7 bases aligning to TRBD2. V shed 6 bases, J shed 8 bases, and the junction held 14 bases outside the gene matches. The germline gives CDR1 SGHRS, CDR2 YFSETQ. The CDR3 loop spans 15 amino acids. CDR3 amino acids: CASTVVAGVVDEQFF. The CDR3 nucleotides are TGCGCCAGCACGGTGGTGGCGGGGGTAGTGGATGAGCAGTTCTTC.

This clonotype was observed a few times. V gene TRBV12-3 or TRBV12-4 combines with J gene TRBJ1-1; a weak D match, TRBD1 (6 bases). V was cut by 7 bases and J by 2 bases, with 14 bases left in between. This CDR3 comprises 14 residues. The DNA for the CDR3 is TGTGCCAGCAAACAGGGTTCTAGCAACACTGAAGCTTTCTTT. Translation gives CASKQGSSNTEAFF.

This chain uses TRBV30 with TRBJ1-6, with D uncertain. V was cut by 1 base and J by 12 bases, with 13 bases left in between. CDR3 length: 13 amino acids. The germline CDR1 and CDR2 sequences are GTSNPN and SVGIG (reference sequence). The CDR3, as DNA: TGTGCCTGGAGTGATAGAGTTGAGAAACCCCTCCACTTT. Translated, it gives CAWSDRVEKPLHF.

The chain couples TRBV2 to TRBJ1-5, with 10 bases matching TRBD1. Germline CDR1 reads SNHLY; CDR2 reads FYNNEI. This CDR3 region has 17 residues. V lost 4 bases and J lost 1; bases outside the gene matches: 7. The DNA of the CDR3 is TGTGCCAGCAGTGGTGACAGGGGGCAATTGAGCAATCAGCCCCAGCATTTT. Protein: CASSGDRGQLSNQPQHF. Full variable domain (missing parts from reference TRBV2 and TRBJ1-5): EPEVTQTPSHQVTQMGQEVILRCVPISNHLYFYWYRQILGQKVEFLVSFYNNEISEKSEIFDDQFSVERPDGSNFTLKIRSTKLEDSAMYFCASSGDRGQLSNQPQHFGDGTRLSIL.

This clonotype is classed as medium-sized. The chain recombines TRBV20-1 with TRBJ1-2, with D unclear. CDR3 length: 13 residues. V lost 4 bases and J 3 bases, leaving 12 bases between the germline ends. Germline V gene lookup returns CDR1 DFQATT and CDR2 SNEGSKA (reference sequence). The CDR3: CSAKGEAHYGYTF. The CDR3 DNA reads as TGCAGTGCTAAGGGTGAGGCCCACTATGGCTACACCTTC.

This chain connects TRBV7-6 to TRBJ1-6; TRBD1 matches 7 bases. The length of the CDR3 is 16 residues. V dropped 5 bases and J dropped 6; count of bases not matched to a gene: 10. Germline V gives CDR1 SGHVS, CDR2 FNYEAQ. The CDR3 DNA reads as TGTGCCAGCAGCGCCTTCTCGACAGGGAGTAATTCACCCCTCCACTTT. It is translated as CASSAFSTGSNSPLHF.

The chain has TRBV18 and TRBJ1-1, with D possibly being TRBD1 (6 bases). Germline V gives CDR1 KGHSH, CDR2 LQKENI. Trimming stripped 0 bases from V and 3 bases from J, with 8 bases between. The CDR3 has 14 amino acids. CDR3 DNA sequence: TGTGCCAGCTCACCACCCACAGGGCACACTGAAGCTTTCTTT. It is translated as CASSPPTGHTEAFF.

This clonotype was detected a few times. The chain has TRBV7-3 and TRBJ2-2; 12 bases agree with TRBD2. In germline, CDR1 is SGHTA, CDR2 FQGTGA. V shed 0 bases and J 4 bases; nucleotides not matched to a gene: 3. The CDR3 has 17 residues. CDR3: CASSLTASGGATGELFF. The CDR3, as DNA: TGTGCCAGCAGCTTAACGGCTAGCGGGGGGGCCACCGGGGAGCTGTTTTTT. The complete variable domain, with remaining parts taken from reference TRBV7-3 and TRBJ2-2, reads GAGVSQTPSNKVTEKGKYVELRCDPISGHTALYWYRQSLGQGPEFLIYFQGTGAADDSGLPNDRFFAVRPEGSVSTLKIQRTERGDSAVYLCASSLTASGGATGELFFGEGSRLTVL.

A few counts support this clonotype. The rearrangement links TRBV27 to TRBJ2-5; 9 bases are a match to TRBD1. CDR3 length: 16 amino acids. With 2 bases clipped from V and 5 bases from J, the junction kept 9 bases outside the gene matches. In germline, CDR1 is MNHEY, CDR2 SMNVEV (reference sequence). The CDR3 DNA is TGTGCCAGCAGTTTAGGAGGGACAGGGCGTGTGGAGACCCAGTACTTC. It translates to CASSLGGTGRVETQYF.

This rearrangement joins TRBV20-1 to TRBJ2-3; 7 bases align to TRBD1. The germline V gene has CDR1 DFQATT and CDR2 SNEGSKA (reference sequence). CDR3 length equals 14 residues. V dropped 3 bases and J dropped 1; count of bases not matched to a gene: 4. CDR3: CSARADRGTDTQYF. In DNA, the CDR3 is TGCAGTGCTAGGGCCGACAGGGGCACAGATACGCAGTATTTT.